The 25 T cell receptor beta chains listed next were all sequenced from one sample in a study of CD8 T cells in ankylosing spondylitis. Whole-study results and caveats: In ankylosing spondylitis blood, a motif of seven or eight highly homologous TCR beta variants appeared characteristic.

TCRdb passed the 5' RACE reads through MiXCR, listing each CDR3 protein once. Altogether 220,000 or so distinct CDR3 sequences are present, approximately 20% being singletons, with the ten largest covering approximately 46%. These receptors have no known antigen. Sequences were obtained from blood, either unsorted or a sorted T cell fraction (not recorded which). The source is a male donor with ankylosing spondylitis.

The rearrangement uses TRBV9 and TRBJ2-1; 12 bases line up with TRBD2. V lost 4 bases, J lost 8 bases, and 7 bases stayed unmatched. The CDR3 has 15 amino acids. From germline, CDR1 is SGDLS and CDR2 YYNGEE. This CDR3 is CASSLGTSGLYEQFF. As DNA, the CDR3 is TGTGCCAGCAGCCTCGGGACTAGCGGGCTTTATGAGCAGTTCTTC.

This clonotype was counted only a few times. The chain combines TRBV7-9 with TRBJ2-2, with D unresolved. The CDR3 length is 12 residues. CDR1 and CDR2 (germline): SEHNR, FQNEAQ (reference sequence). V lost 4 bases and J lost 9, with 9 bases in between. The CDR3 sequence is CASSYSERELFF. The DNA of the CDR3 is TGTGCCAGCAGCTACAGCGAGAGGGAGCTGTTTTTT.

This clonotype was seen more than once but under ten times. The chain's CDR3 is CASYLLGYTEGTEAFF. DNA for the CDR3: TGTGCCAGCTACCTCCTTGGGTACACAGAGGGCACTGAAGCTTTCTTT. The V gene is TRBV6-1, the J gene TRBJ1-1; D is uncertain. This CDR3 has 16 amino acids. Between the trimmed V and J ends, which lost 8 bases and 4 bases, there was a span of 23 bases. CDR1 and CDR2 from the germline V gene are MNHNS and SASEGT.

This clonotype was detected ten times or more. This chain connects TRBV3-1 to TRBJ2-1, with a tentative D call TRBD2 (6 bases). Trimming removed 1 base from V and 2 bases from J, with 12 bases in between. CDR1 is LGHDT and CDR2 is YNNKEL in the germline V gene (reference sequence). CDR3 length equals 16 residues. This CDR3 is CASSQAPEGPYNEQFF. DNA of the CDR3: TGTGCCAGCAGCCAAGCGCCGGAGGGACCCTACAATGAGCAGTTCTTC.

The rearrangement joins TRBV28 to TRBJ2-7, with 9 bases fitting TRBD2. The CDR3 runs to 16 residues. The trim removed 10 bases at V and 3 bases at J, leaving 16 bases unmatched. Germline assignment: CDR1 MDHEN and CDR2 SYDVKM. The CDR3 nucleotides read TGTGCCACCGACGATTATAGCGGGAGCGGGCACTACGAGCAGTACTTC. It yields the protein CATDDYSGSGHYEQYF.

The chain links TRBV21-1 to TRBJ2-1; the listed D gene, TRBD2, was not tested against the DNA. TRBV21-1 is labeled a pseudogene. The CDR3 extends over 15 amino acids. The CDR3 coding sequence is TGTGCCAGCAGCAAAGAACTAGCGGAGTACAATGAGCAGTTCTTC. Protein sequence: CASSKELAEYNEQFF.

This clonotype was seen repeatedly, ten times or more. The chain combines TRBV29-1 with TRBJ2-2, with a tentative D call TRBD2 (5 bases). Germline V gives CDR1 SQVTM, CDR2 ANQGSEA. V lost 4 bases and J 5 bases, leaving 11 bases between the germline ends. The CDR3 extends over 13 amino acids. The CDR3: CSVVEGRTGELFF. CDR3 sequence (DNA): TGCAGCGTTGTTGAGGGTAGGACCGGGGAGCTGTTTTTT.

The rearrangement links TRBV3-1 to TRBJ1-1; D is uncertain. This CDR3 is built from 12 residues. The ends were cut back, 0 bases at V and 9 bases at J, with 8 bases in the middle. CDR1 is LGHDT, CDR2 YNNKEL, per germline (reference sequence). The CDR3 region has the DNA TGTGCCAGCAGCCAAGAAACAGCTAAAGCTTTCTTT. Translating it yields CASSQETAKAFF.

This clonotype was detected only a few times. V usage is TRBV4-1 and J usage is TRBJ2-7; 9 nucleotides match TRBD2. The ends lost 0 bases at V and 7 bases at J; junction bases unmatched: 4. From germline, CDR1 is MGHRA and CDR2 YSYEKL. This CDR3 has 14 amino acids. The CDR3 reads CASSQESGRWEQYF. The CDR3 nucleotides are TGCGCCAGCAGCCAAGAGAGCGGGAGGTGGGAGCAGTACTTC.

This clonotype is a singleton in its sample. V usage is TRBV7-9 and J usage is TRBJ2-7; 13 bases are shared with TRBD2. This CDR3 has 17 residues. Germline CDR1 and CDR2: SEHNR and FQNEAQ (reference sequence). Germline trimming cut 5 bases from V and 5 bases from J; bases unmatched to any gene: 12. CDR3 DNA sequence: TGTGCCAGCAGCAAGGGAGGACTAGCGGGAGTGTACCACGAGCAGTACTTC. This translates into CASSKGGLAGVYHEQYF.

In this sample, this clonotype turned up a few times. The chain couples TRBV29-1 to TRBJ2-1, with 8 bases that match TRBD2. From germline, CDR1 is SQVTM and CDR2 ANQGSEA. This CDR3 contains 14 residues. Losses at the gene ends were 6 bases for V and 5 bases for J; bases not matched to a gene: 9. CDR3 region: CSVDIAGLHNEQFF. The CDR3 DNA follows: TGCAGCGTCGATATAGCGGGGCTGCACAATGAGCAGTTCTTC.

The chain links TRBV6-4 to TRBJ2-2; TRBD2 matches at 10 bases. Trimming at V came to 7 bases and at J to 3 bases, leaving 5 bases not matched to a gene. The CDR3 length is 15 residues. Per germline, CDR1 MRHNA and CDR2 SNTAGT. In DNA form, the CDR3 reads TGTGCCAGCAAAAGAAGCGGGGGGGACACCGGGGAGCTGTTTTTT. It codes for CASKRSGGDTGELFF.

The V and J genes are TRBV5-4 and TRBJ1-1; D unresolved. The germline V gene encodes CDR1 SGHNT and CDR2 YYREEE (reference sequence). The CDR3 loop spans 13 amino acids. The ends were cut back, 0 bases at V and 6 bases at J, with 9 bases in the middle. CDR3 in amino acids: CASSLGEGSEAFF. The CDR3 DNA follows: TGTGCCAGCAGCTTGGGGGAAGGGTCTGAAGCTTTCTTT.

This clonotype has just a few counts. The CDR3 region is CASSLGLGLGVSVEQYF. CDR3 nucleotides: TGTGCCAGCAGTCTAGGGTTGGGACTAGGGGTTTCGGTCGAGCAGTACTTC. V usage is TRBV7-9 and J usage is TRBJ2-7, with 8 positions matching TRBD2. Trimming removed 6 bases from V and 6 bases from J; junction bases left unmatched: 19. The CDR3 spans 17 residues. Germline CDR1 and CDR2: SEHNR and FQNEAQ (reference sequence).

V is TRBV19 and J is TRBJ2-1; possible D gene TRBD2, 5 bases. Germline values: CDR1 LNHDA, CDR2 SQIVND (reference sequence). The CDR3 loop spans 14 amino acids. Trimming pared 7 bases from V and 10 bases from J, leaving 20 bases between. CDR3 coding DNA: TGTGCCAGTACCCCCGGGCGGGCTACGGGGGAGCAGTTCTTC. Protein product: CASTPGRATGEQFF.

About this clonotype: A much larger clone lies one base from this, so it may be a read error. The chain has TRBV12-3 or TRBV12-4 and TRBJ2-1; D remains ambiguous. CDR3 length equals 12 residues. The CDR3 bases are TGTACCAGCAGCTGGACCGACAATGAGCAGTTCTTC. This codes for CTSSWTDNEQFF.

The chain recombines TRBV6-2 or TRBV6-3 with TRBJ2-2; perhaps TRBD1 as D (5 bases). Trimming left V 4 bases short and J 5 bases short, with 8 bases between. The germline gives CDR1 MNHEY, CDR2 SVGEGT. This CDR3 is built from 13 residues. In DNA form, the CDR3 reads TGTGCCAGCAGTTCAAGGACAACCGGGGAGCTGTTTTTT. This translates into CASSSRTTGELFF.

The rearrangement links TRBV2 to TRBJ1-1; the D gene is possibly TRBD1 (5 bases). CDR1 is SNHLY, CDR2 FYNNEI, per germline. V gave up 6 bases and J gave up 0 bases, with 14 bases separating them. The CDR3 extends over 15 amino acids. For the CDR3, the DNA is TGTGCCAGCAGAATATCGAGGGACCTGAACACTGAAGCTTTCTTT. Its translation: CASRISRDLNTEAFF.

This clonotype has just a few counts. The chain links TRBV4-1 to TRBJ2-7; D could derive from TRBD1 or TRBD2 (6 bases each). The CDR3 sequence is 14 residues long. The germline V gene has CDR1 MGHRA and CDR2 YSYEKL. V lost 5 bases, J lost 0 bases, and 11 bases lay in between. The CDR3 nucleotides are TGCGCCAGCAGCAGGAGGGACAACTCCTACGAGCAGTACTTC. Amino acids: CASSRRDNSYEQYF.

The gene calls are TRBV30 and TRBJ2-7; a possible D gene is TRBD1 (5 bases). This CDR3 spans 15 amino acids. Germline V CDR1 and CDR2: GTSNPN, SVGIG (reference sequence). The ends were cut back, 3 bases at V and 5 bases at J, with 20 bases in the middle. The CDR3 DNA is TGTGCCTGGAGAGTTTACAACTTAGGGGCAGACGAGCAGTACTTC. Protein sequence: CAWRVYNLGADEQYF.

The gene calls are TRBV25-1 and TRBJ2-3, with D maybe TRBD1 (6 bases). The CDR3 has 15 residues. Germline V gives CDR1 MGHDK, CDR2 SYGVNS. V was trimmed by 3 bases and J by 0 bases, leaving 10 bases between them. CDR3 in DNA: TGTGCCAGCAGTGAGGGGACACTTAGCACAGATACGCAGTATTTT. It translates to CASSEGTLSTDTQYF. The full variable domain, its missing parts supplied by reference TRBV25-1 and TRBJ2-3, is EADIYQTPRYLVIGTGKKITLECSQTMGHDKMYWYQQDPGMELHLIHYSYGVNSTEKGDLSSESTVSRIRTEHFPLTLESARPSHTSQYLCASSEGTLSTDTQYFGPGTRLTVL.

This clonotype was detected many times. V gene TRBV20-1 combines with J gene TRBJ2-7; no reliable D call. The germline V gene encodes CDR1 DFQATT and CDR2 SNEGSKA (reference sequence). This CDR3 has 14 residues. V lost 1 base and J lost 4, with 14 bases in between. CDR3 nucleotides: TGCAGTGCTAGAGTACATACCGGTGGGTACGAGCAGTACTTC. It codes for CSARVHTGGYEQYF.

The CDR3, as DNA: TGTGCCAGCAGTCTGGACAGGGCGAACACCGGGGAGCTGTTTTTT. Translation gives CASSLDRANTGELFF. The chain joins TRBV6-1 to TRBJ2-2; 8 bases are shared with TRBD1. Looked up from germline, CDR1 is MNHNS and CDR2 is SASEGT. The trim removed 5 bases at V and 0 bases at J, leaving 2 bases unmatched. The CDR3 covers 15 residues.

The V gene is TRBV7-2, the J gene TRBJ2-1; 10 bases are shared with TRBD2. In germline, CDR1 is SGHTA, CDR2 FQGNSA. The CDR3 spans 15 residues. Unmatched junction bases numbered 2, after V lost 5 bases and J lost 1 base. The CDR3 nucleotides are TGTGCCAGCAGCCCTAGCGGGGGTTCCTACAATGAGCAGTTCTTC. Its translation is CASSPSGGSYNEQFF.

This rearrangement joins TRBV20-1 to TRBJ2-1, with TRBD2 matching over 9 bases. Germline V CDR1 and CDR2: DFQATT, SNEGSKA (reference sequence). The CDR3 covers 18 residues. After removal of 3 bases from V and 0 bases from J, the junction contained 12 bases not matched to a gene. Here the CDR3 reads CSASSMLAGPGSYNEQFF. The CDR3 DNA sequence: TGCAGTGCTAGTTCGATGCTAGCGGGGCCAGGCTCCTACAATGAGCAGTTCTTC.